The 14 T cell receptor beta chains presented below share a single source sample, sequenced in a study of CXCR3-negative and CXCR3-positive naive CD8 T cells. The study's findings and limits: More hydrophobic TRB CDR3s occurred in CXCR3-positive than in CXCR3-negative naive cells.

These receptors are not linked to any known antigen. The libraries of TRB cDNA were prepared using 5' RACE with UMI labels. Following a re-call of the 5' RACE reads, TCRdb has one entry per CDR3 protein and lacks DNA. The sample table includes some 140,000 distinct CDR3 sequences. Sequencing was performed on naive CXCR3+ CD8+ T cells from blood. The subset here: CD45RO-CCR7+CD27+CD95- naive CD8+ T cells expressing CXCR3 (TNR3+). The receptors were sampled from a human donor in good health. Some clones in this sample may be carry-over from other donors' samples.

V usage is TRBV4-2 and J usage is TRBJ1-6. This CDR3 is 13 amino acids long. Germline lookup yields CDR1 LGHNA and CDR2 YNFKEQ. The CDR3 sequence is CASSQDLDSPLHF.

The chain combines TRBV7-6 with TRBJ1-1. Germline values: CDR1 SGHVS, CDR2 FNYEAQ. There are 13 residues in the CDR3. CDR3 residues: CASSFLQNTEAFF.

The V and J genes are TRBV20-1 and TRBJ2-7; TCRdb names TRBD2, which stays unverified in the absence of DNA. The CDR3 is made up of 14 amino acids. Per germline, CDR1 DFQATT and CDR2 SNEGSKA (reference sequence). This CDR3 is CSARERLASYEQYF.

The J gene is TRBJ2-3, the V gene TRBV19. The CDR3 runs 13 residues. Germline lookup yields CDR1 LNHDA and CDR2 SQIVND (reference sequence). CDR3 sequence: CASSIGRQDTQYF.

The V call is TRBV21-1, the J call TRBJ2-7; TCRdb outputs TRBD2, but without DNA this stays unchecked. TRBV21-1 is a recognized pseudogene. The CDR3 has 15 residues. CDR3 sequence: CAGEDSGGDPYEQYF.

CDR3 residues: CASSPSALGYTF. This sequence joins TRBV18 and TRBJ1-2. The germline CDR1 and CDR2 sequences are KGHSH and LQKENI. The CDR3 sequence is 12 residues long. Filled out from reference TRBV18 and TRBJ1-2, the complete variable domain reads NAGVMQNPRHLVRRRGQEARLRCSPMKGHSHVYWYRQLPEEGLKFMVYLQKENIIDESGMPKERFSAEFPKEGPSILRIQQVVRGDSAAYFCASSPSALGYTFGSGTRLTVV.

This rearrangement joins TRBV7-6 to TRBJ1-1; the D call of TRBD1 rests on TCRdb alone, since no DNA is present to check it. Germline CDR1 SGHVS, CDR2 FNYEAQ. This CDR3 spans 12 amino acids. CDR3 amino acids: CASSLVTGEAFF.

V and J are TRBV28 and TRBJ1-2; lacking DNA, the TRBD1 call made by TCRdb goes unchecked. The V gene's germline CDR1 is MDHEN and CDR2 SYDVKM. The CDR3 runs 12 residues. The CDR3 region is CASSLGVDGYTF.

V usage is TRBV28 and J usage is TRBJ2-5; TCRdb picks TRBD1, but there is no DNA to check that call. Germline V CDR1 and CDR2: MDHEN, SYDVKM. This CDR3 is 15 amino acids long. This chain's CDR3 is CASNLLLGAGETQYF.

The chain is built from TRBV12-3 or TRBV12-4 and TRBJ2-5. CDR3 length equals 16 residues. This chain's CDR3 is CASSLKSIQNVETQYF.

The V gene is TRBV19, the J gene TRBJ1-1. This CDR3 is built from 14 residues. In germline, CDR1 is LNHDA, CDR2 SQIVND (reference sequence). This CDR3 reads CASVGHSRNTEAFF.

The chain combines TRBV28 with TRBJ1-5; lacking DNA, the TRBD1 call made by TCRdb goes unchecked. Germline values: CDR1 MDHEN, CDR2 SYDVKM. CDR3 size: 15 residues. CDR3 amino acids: CASSESQGDNQPQHF. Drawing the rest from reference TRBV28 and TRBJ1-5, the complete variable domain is DVKVTQSSRYLVKRTGEKVFLECVQDMDHENMFWYRQDPGLGLRLIYFSYDVKMKEKGDIPEGYSVSREKKERFSLILESASTNQTSMYLCASSESQGDNQPQHFGDGTRLSIL.

The CDR3 loop reads CASSLAGDEQYF. V gene TRBV5-1 combines with J gene TRBJ2-7. Germline V gene lookup returns CDR1 SGHRS and CDR2 YFSETQ. The CDR3 is 12 residues long.

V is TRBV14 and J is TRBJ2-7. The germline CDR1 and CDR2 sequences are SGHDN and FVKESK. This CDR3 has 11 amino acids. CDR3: CASSAGYEQYF.